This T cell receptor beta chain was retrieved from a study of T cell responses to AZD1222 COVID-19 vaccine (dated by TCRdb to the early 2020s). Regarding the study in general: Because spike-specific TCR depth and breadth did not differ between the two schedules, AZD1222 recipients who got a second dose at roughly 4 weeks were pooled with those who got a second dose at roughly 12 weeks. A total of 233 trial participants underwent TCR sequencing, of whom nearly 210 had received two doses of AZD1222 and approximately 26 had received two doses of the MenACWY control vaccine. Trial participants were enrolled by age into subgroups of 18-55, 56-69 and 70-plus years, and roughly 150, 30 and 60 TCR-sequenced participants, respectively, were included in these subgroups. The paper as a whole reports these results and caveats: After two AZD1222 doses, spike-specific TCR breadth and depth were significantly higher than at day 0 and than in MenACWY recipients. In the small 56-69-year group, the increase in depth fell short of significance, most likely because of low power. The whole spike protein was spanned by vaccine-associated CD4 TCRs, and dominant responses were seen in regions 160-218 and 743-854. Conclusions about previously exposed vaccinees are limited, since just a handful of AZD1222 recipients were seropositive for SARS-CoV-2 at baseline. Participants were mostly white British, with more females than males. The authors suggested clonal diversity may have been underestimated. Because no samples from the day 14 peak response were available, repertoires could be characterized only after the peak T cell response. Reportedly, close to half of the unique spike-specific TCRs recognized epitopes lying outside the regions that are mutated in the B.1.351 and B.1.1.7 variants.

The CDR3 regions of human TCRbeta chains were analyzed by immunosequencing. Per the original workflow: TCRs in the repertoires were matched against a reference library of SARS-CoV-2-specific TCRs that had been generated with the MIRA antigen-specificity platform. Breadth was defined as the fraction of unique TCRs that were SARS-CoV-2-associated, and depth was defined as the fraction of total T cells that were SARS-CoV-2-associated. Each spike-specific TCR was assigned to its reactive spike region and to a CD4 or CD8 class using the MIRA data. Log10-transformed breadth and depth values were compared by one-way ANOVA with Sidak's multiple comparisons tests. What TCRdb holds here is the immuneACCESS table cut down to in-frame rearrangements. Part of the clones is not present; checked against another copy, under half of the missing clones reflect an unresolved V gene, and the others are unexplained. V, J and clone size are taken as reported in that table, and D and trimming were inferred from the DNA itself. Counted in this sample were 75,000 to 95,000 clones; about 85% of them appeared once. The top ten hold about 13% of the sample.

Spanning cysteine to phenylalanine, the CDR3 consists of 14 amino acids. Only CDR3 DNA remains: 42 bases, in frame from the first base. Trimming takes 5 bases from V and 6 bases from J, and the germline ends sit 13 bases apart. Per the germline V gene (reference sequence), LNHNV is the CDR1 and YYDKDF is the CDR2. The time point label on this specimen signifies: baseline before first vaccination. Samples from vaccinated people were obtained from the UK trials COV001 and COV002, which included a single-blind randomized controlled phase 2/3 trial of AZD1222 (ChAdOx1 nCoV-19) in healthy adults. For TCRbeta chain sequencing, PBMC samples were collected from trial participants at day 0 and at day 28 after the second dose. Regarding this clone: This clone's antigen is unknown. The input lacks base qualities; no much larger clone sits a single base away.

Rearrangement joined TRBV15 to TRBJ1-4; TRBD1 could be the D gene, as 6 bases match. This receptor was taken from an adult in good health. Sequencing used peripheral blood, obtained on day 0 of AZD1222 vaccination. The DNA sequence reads TGTGCCACCAGCCTACGGGGGCGAGATGAAAAACTGTTTTTT. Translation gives CATSLRGRDEKLFF.